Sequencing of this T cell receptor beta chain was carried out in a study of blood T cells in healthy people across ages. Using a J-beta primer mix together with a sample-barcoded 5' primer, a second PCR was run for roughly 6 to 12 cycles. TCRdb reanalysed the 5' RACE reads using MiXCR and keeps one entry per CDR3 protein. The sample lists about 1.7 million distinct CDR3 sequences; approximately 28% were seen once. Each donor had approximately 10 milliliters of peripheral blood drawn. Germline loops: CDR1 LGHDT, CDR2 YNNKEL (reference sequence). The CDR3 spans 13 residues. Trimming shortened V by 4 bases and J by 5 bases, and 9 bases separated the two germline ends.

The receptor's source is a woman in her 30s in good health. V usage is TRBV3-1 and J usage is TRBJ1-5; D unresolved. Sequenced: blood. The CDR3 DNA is TGTGCCAGCAGCCCTTCCCCCCATCAGCCCCAGCATTTT. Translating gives CASSPSPHQPQHF.